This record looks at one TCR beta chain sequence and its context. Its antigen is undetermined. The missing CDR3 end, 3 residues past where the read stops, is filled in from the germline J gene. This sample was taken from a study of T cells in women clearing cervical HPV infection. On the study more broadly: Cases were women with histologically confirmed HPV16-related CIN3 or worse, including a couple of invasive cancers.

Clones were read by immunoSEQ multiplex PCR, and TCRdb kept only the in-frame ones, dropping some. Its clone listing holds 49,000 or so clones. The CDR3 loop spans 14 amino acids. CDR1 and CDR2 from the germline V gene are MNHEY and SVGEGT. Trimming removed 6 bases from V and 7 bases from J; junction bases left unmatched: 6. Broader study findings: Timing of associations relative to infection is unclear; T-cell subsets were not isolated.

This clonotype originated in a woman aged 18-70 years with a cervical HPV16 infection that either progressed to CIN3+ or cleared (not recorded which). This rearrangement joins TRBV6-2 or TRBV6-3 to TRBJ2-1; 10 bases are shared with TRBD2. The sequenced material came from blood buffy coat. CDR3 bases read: TGTGCCAGCAGCCTCGGACTAGCGGAGAATGAG. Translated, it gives CASSLGLAENE. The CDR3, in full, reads CASSLGLAENEQFF.